The present TCR beta chain was sequenced within a study of cytomegalovirus exposure and HLA in healthy donors. Both 60 Vbeta primers and 13 Jbeta primers went into the PCR. Sequencing was performed with immunoSEQ multiplex PCR; in TCRdb, only in-frame clones are kept and a portion is missing. The table records about 150,000 clones, approximately 73% of them present only once. Nominally healthy donors provided the samples, though records likely missed some immune exposures. Regarding the study as a whole: Data from an earlier analysis indicated that most TCR beta V segments were productive either about 87% or about 30% of the time.

Turning to this clone: What it binds is unknown.

The CDR3 spans 15 residues. Trimming took off 3 bases at V and 5 bases at J, with 16 bases between the two ends. From germline, CDR1 is MNHNS and CDR2 SASEGT. The sample comprised PBMCs. The V gene is TRBV6-1, the J gene TRBJ2-5; D is possibly TRBD2 (5 bases). The clonotype comes from a woman under 30 in good health and CMV-seronegative. The CDR3 sequence: CASSESRAPGETQYF. DNA of the CDR3: TGTGCCAGCAGTGAGTCGAGGGCCCCGGGGGAGACCCAGTACTTC.